The 13 T cell receptor beta chains below were found in one sample sequenced in a study of cytomegalovirus exposure and HLA in healthy donors. Both 60 Vbeta primers and 13 Jbeta primers went into the PCR. Method: immunoSEQ multiplex PCR; TCRdb's copy keeps in-frame clones and lacks some. Of 150,000 to 200,000 clones listed, around 68% are singletons. The sample consisted of PBMCs. Receptor source: a man aged 45-65 years in good health and CMV-seronegative.

The chain employs TRBV11-3 and TRBJ2-2; the D gene is possibly TRBD1 (5 bases). CDR1 is SGHNT and CDR2 is YENEEA in the germline V gene. The V end was cut by 1 base, the J end by 1 base, with 13 bases between. CDR3 length: 17 amino acids. CDR3 sequence: CASSLGWAGKNTGELFF. DNA for the CDR3: TGTGCCAGCAGCTTAGGTTGGGCAGGGAAGAACACCGGGGAGCTGTTTTTT.

The chain joins TRBV28 to TRBJ2-5, with 8 bases fitting TRBD2. V dropped 6 bases and J dropped 2; count of bases not matched to a gene: 11. CDR3 size: 16 residues. Germline V gene sequence: CDR1 MDHEN, CDR2 SYDVKM. CDR3 in DNA: TGTGCCAGCAGCCCCATGGCTAGCGGGCCTCAAGAGACCCAGTACTTC. Translated, it gives CASSPMASGPQETQYF.

The chain has TRBV7-8 and TRBJ1-3; D possibly corresponds to TRBD1 (6 bases). The CDR3 contains 17 residues. V shed 4 bases and J shed 0 bases, with 16 bases lying between them. Germline V gene data show CDR1 as SGHVS and CDR2 as FQNEAQ. CDR3 DNA sequence: TGTGCCAGCAGCTGGCAAACCGACAGGACCTCTGGAAACACCATATATTTT. Protein sequence: CASSWQTDRTSGNTIYF.

V and J are TRBV7-2 and TRBJ2-7; maybe TRBD1 (6 bases). The CDR3 spans 12 residues. Per germline, CDR1 SGHTA and CDR2 FQGNSA. The V gene lost 5 bases and the J gene lost 6 bases, with 11 bases spanning the gap. In nucleotides, the CDR3 is TGTGCCAGCAGCCTCAACAGGGCCGAGCAGTACTTC. As protein: CASSLNRAEQYF.

Written as DNA, the CDR3 is TGTGCCAGCAGTTCTACAGAAAACTATGGCTACACCTTC. Encoded protein: CASSSTENYGYTF. The rearrangement links TRBV6-5 to TRBJ1-2, with unresolved D. V was trimmed by 4 bases and J by 2 bases, leaving 8 bases between them. The CDR3 totals 13 residues. The V gene's germline CDR1 is MNHEY and CDR2 SVGAGI.

This chain links TRBV28 with TRBJ2-7; D is undetermined. Trimming took 3 bases from V and 2 from J, leaving 11 bases between them. Germline assignment: CDR1 MDHEN and CDR2 SYDVKM. This CDR3 is 14 amino acids long. The CDR3 reads CASSLVSAAYEQYF. The CDR3 bases are TGTGCCAGCAGTTTGGTGAGCGCCGCCTACGAGCAGTACTTC.

This clone showed up just a few times. The rearrangement uses TRBV25-1 and TRBJ2-1, with D perhaps TRBD1 (6 bases). The V end lost 7 bases, the J end lost 3 bases, and 13 bases lay between the germline ends. Germline V lookup: CDR1 MGHDK, CDR2 SYGVNS. CDR3 length equals 14 residues. The CDR3: CASTPQGLYNEQFF. CDR3 nucleotide sequence: TGTGCCAGCACCCCGCAGGGGCTCTACAATGAGCAGTTCTTC.

CDR3 sequence reads: CAISESLGQGIPGELFF. The CDR3 DNA sequence: TGTGCCATCAGTGAGTCCTTGGGGCAGGGGATTCCCGGGGAGCTGTTTTTT. V usage is TRBV10-3 and J usage is TRBJ2-2, with a weak D call TRBD1 (6 bases). V lost 0 bases and J lost 6, with 17 bases in between. Germline V gene sequence: CDR1 ENHRY, CDR2 SYGVKD. There are 17 residues in the CDR3.

This clone was counted only a few times. The rearrangement joins TRBV6-5 to TRBJ1-6, with unresolved D. Trimming shortened V by 3 bases and J by 12 bases, and 21 bases separated the two germline ends. CDR1 is MNHEY, CDR2 SVGAGI, per germline. The CDR3 runs to 16 residues. The CDR3 is CASSYRRQSRGEPLHF. CDR3 nucleotides: TGTGCCAGCAGTTATCGGCGGCAGTCGAGAGGAGAACCCCTCCACTTT.

CDR3 DNA sequence: TGTGCCAGCTCAGGGGACAGGTTTAATGAAAAACTGTTTTTT. Translated, it gives CASSGDRFNEKLFF. The gene calls are TRBV28 and TRBJ1-4, with TRBD1 matching 8 bases. This CDR3 is 14 amino acids long. V gave up 8 bases and J gave up 4 bases; unmatched junction bases: 6. The germline V gene has CDR1 MDHEN and CDR2 SYDVKM.

The chain couples TRBV21-1 to TRBJ2-5; TRBD2, the D gene given by the table, was not confirmed from the DNA. TRBV21-1 is an annotated pseudogene. This CDR3 spans 20 amino acids. CDR3 protein: CASSKDRLAGGPGKQETQYF. CDR3 DNA sequence: TGTGCCAGCAGCAAAGATAGACTAGCGGGGGGGCCTGGGAAGCAAGAGACCCAGTACTTC.

V is TRBV6-6 and J is TRBJ1-4; D may be TRBD1 (6 bases). Germline V gene lookup returns CDR1 MNHNY and CDR2 SVGAGI (reference sequence). Trimming removed 6 bases at V and 7 bases at J, with 15 bases between. The CDR3 has 14 amino acids. The CDR3 DNA sequence: TGTGCCAGCAGACAACAGGGAGTGTTTGAAAAACTGTTTTTT. This translates into CASRQQGVFEKLFF.

This clone showed up just a few times. The chain joins TRBV6-1 to TRBJ1-1; TRBD1 is a possible D gene (6 bases). The CDR3 length is 14 residues. Germline V gives CDR1 MNHNS, CDR2 SASEGT. Trimming left V 7 bases short and J 5 bases short, with 17 bases between. Written as DNA, the CDR3 is TGTGCCAGCACCGAGCAGGGGCCGGTTACTGAAGCTTTCTTT. Its protein product is CASTEQGPVTEAFF.